Included here is one T cell receptor beta chain sequence, with context. These data originate in a study of blood T cell repertoires in COVID-19. This table comes from immunoSEQ multiplex PCR, and its TCRdb copy is limited to in-frame clones, with some not included. Here the sample spans 80,000 to 95,000 clones, roughly 90% being singletons. This CDR3 contains 14 residues. Germline lookup yields CDR1 MRHNA and CDR2 SNTAGT. V lost 9 bases to trimming and J lost 1 base; unmatched junction nucleotides: 7. What was sequenced was peripheral blood. This receptor was taken from a man aged 45-60 years with active or convalescent COVID-19. This rearrangement joins TRBV6-4 to TRBJ1-1; 8 positions agree with TRBD1. The DNA for the CDR3 is TGTGCCAGACTTACCGGGACAGGGAACACTGAAGCTTTCTTT. It translates to CARLTGTGNTEAFF.